This TCR beta chain comes out of a study of molecular identifiers for immune sequencing clone quantification. TCRdb passed the PCR reads through MiXCR, listing each CDR3 protein once. The sample holds hundreds of thousands of distinct CDR3 sequences, about 25% seen once. Germline V lookup: CDR1 MGHRA, CDR2 YSYEKL. This CDR3 is built from 13 residues. Trimming pared 3 bases from V and 1 base from J, leaving 6 bases between. For this clonotype: One base away lies a much larger clone, so this may be a sequencing read error.

This rearrangement joins TRBV4-1 to TRBJ1-1; the D is unclear. The source of this sequence is a human donor in good health. Some libraries in this study had Jurkat cell RNA spiked in. Sequencing input: naive CD8+ T cells from blood, with Jurkat cell RNA spiked in. Regarding subset: FACS-sorted CD8+CD4-CCR7+CD45RA+ naive T cells. The CDR3 is CASSQDSNTEAFF. The CDR3 region has the DNA TGCGCCAGCAGCCAGGACTCGAACACTGAAGCTTTCTTT.